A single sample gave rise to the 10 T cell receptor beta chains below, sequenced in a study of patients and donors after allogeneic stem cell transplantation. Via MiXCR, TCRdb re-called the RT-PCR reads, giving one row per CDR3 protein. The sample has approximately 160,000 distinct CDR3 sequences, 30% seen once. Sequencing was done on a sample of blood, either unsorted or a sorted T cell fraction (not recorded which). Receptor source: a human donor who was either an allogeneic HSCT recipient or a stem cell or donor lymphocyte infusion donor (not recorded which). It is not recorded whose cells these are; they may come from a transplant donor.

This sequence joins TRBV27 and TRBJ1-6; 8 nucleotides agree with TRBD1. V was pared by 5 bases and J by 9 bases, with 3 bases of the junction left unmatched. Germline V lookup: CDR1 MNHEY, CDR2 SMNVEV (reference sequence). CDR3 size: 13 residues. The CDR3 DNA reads TGTGCCAGCAGTCCAGGGGGCTTTTCACCCCTCCACTTT. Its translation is CASSPGGFSPLHF.

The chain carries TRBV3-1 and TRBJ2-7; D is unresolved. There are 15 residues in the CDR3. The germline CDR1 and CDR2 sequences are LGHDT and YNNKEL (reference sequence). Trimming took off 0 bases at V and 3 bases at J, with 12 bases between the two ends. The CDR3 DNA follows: TGTGCCAGCAGCCAAGATTTGGGAAGGAGCTACGAGCAGTACTTC. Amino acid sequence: CASSQDLGRSYEQYF.

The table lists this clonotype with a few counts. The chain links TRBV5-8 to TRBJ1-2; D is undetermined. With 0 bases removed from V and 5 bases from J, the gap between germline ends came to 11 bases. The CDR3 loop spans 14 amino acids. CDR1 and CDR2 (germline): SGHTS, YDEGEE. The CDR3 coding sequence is TGTGCCAGCAGCTTGGAGGCGCGGTCTTATGGCTACACCTTC. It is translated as CASSLEARSYGYTF.

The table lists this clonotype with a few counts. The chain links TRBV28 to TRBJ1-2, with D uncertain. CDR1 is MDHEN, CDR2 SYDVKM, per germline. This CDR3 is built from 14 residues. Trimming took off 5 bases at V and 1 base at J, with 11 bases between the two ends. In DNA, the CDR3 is TGTGCCAGCAGTGCGGAGGACCTTAACTATGGCTACACCTTC. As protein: CASSAEDLNYGYTF.

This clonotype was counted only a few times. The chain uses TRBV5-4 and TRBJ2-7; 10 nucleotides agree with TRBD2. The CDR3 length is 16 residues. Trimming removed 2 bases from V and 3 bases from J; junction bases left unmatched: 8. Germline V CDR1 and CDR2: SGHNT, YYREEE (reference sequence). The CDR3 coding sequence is TGTGCCAGCAGCTTCTGGCTAGCGGGAGACAGCTACGAGCAGTACTTC. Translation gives CASSFWLAGDSYEQYF. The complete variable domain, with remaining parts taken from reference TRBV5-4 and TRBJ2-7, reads ETGVTQSPTHLIKTRGQQVTLRCSSQSGHNTVSWYQQALGQGPQFIFQYYREEENGRGNFPPRFSGLQFPNYSSELNVNALELDDSALYLCASSFWLAGDSYEQYFGPGTRLTVT.

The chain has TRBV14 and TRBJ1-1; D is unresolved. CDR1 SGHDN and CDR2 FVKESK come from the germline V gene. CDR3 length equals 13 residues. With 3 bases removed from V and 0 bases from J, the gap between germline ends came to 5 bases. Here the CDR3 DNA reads TGTGCCAGCAGCCATGGGCTGAACACTGAAGCTTTCTTT. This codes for CASSHGLNTEAFF.

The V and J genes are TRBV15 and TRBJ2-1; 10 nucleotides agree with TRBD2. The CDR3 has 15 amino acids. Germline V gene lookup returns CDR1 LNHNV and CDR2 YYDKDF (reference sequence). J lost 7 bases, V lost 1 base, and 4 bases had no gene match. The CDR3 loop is CATSRVGLARNEQFF. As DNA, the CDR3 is TGTGCCACCAGCAGAGTGGGACTAGCGCGAAATGAGCAGTTCTTC.

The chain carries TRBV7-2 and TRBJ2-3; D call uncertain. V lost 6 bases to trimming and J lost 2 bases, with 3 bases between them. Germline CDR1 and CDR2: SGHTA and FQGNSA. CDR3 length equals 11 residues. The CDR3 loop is CASSITDTQYF. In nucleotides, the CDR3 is TGTGCCAGCAGTATCACAGATACGCAGTATTTT.

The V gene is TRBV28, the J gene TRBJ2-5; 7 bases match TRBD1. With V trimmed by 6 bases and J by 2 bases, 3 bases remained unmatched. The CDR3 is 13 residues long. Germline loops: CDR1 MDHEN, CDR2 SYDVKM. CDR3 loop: CASSSGQQETQYF. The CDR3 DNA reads TGTGCCAGCAGCTCGGGACAGCAAGAGACCCAGTACTTC.

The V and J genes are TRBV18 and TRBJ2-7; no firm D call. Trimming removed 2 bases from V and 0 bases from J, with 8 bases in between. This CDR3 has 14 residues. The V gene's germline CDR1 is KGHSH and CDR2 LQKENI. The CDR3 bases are TGTGCCAGCTCACCAATAAAAAGCTCCTACGAGCAGTACTTC. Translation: CASSPIKSSYEQYF.